These 13 T cell receptor beta chains share one sample of origin, sequenced in a study of shared clonotypes between healthy human individuals. The table came from immunoSEQ multiplex PCR; TCRdb's copy has only in-frame clones and leaves some out. The sample has under 1,100,000 clones, 70% to 80% seen once. Sequencing was performed on memory CD4+ T cells from PBMCs. Noted subset: CD45RA-negative fraction. The receptor set was obtained from a man younger than 30 in good health. Some clones in this sample may be carry-over from other donors' samples.

V and J are TRBV30 and TRBJ1-1; D gene uncertain. CDR1 is GTSNPN, CDR2 SVGIG, per germline (reference sequence). The CDR3 spans 15 residues. The V end lost 2 bases, the J end lost 4 bases, and 17 bases lay between the germline ends. CDR3 sequence: CAWSNNIGKSTEAFF. The CDR3 DNA is TGTGCCTGGAGTAACAACATCGGGAAGAGCACTGAAGCTTTCTTT. The full variable domain, in which reference TRBV30 and TRBJ1-1 provide the parts outside the CDR3, is SQTIHQWPATLVQPVGSPLSLECTVEGTSNPNLYWYRQAAGRGLQLLFYSVGIGQISSEVPQNLSASRPQDRQFILSSKKLLLSDSGFYLCAWSNNIGKSTEAFFGQGTRLTVV.

Worth noting for this clone: The sample contains more than one DNA sequence encoding this CDR3. This rearrangement joins TRBV4-1 to TRBJ1-4, with 7 bases aligning to TRBD1. The CDR3 extends over 13 amino acids. The ends lost 5 bases at V and 8 bases at J; junction bases unmatched: 5. CDR1 and CDR2 from the germline V gene are MGHRA and YSYEKL. The chain's CDR3 is CASSRTGDEKLFF. The CDR3 region has the DNA TGCGCCAGCAGCAGAACAGGGGACGAAAAACTGTTTTTT.

The V call is TRBV7-9, the J call TRBJ2-3, with 7 bases lining up with TRBD1. The CDR3 runs 16 residues. Unmatched junction bases numbered 7, after V lost 4 bases and J lost 0 bases. The germline V gene encodes CDR1 SEHNR and CDR2 FQNEAQ (reference sequence). The CDR3 nucleotides read TGTGCCAGCAGCTCCTACCGGGACAGTAGCACAGATACGCAGTATTTT. This translates into CASSSYRDSSTDTQYF.

The rearrangement joins TRBV18 to TRBJ1-1; D uncertain. The V end was cut by 3 bases, the J end by 3 bases, with 14 bases between. This CDR3 has 15 residues. Germline-derived CDR1 and CDR2 are KGHSH and LQKENI. Here the CDR3 reads CASSPLRPGDTEAFF. In nucleotides, the CDR3 is TGTGCCAGCTCACCCCTAAGGCCCGGGGACACTGAAGCTTTCTTT.

This chain uses TRBV7-3 with TRBJ2-7, with 8 bases fitting TRBD1. The CDR3 contains 16 residues. V was pared by 0 bases and J by 4 bases, with 8 bases of the junction left unmatched. Germline V CDR1 and CDR2: SGHTA, FQGTGA. The CDR3 nucleotides are TGTGCCAGCAGCTTAACGGGGTCAGGGGGCGTGTACGAGCAGTACTTC. Residues: CASSLTGSGGVYEQYF.

The chain links TRBV30 to TRBJ2-7; no reliable D call. Germline CDR1 and CDR2: GTSNPN and SVGIG (reference sequence). Between the trimmed V and J ends, which lost 3 bases and 4 bases, there was a span of 7 bases. This CDR3 contains 11 residues. The CDR3 loop reads CAWSAQYEQYF. The CDR3, as DNA: TGTGCCTGGAGCGCACAATACGAGCAGTACTTC.

On this clone itself: Other DNA variants within this sample encode the same CDR3. The V gene is TRBV7-3, the J gene TRBJ2-2; 9 nucleotides agree with TRBD2. From germline, CDR1 is SGHTA and CDR2 FQGTGA. V dropped 2 bases and J dropped 4; count of bases not matched to a gene: 5. The CDR3 has 16 amino acids. CDR3 loop: CASSLRAGGGTGELFF. For the CDR3, the DNA is TGTGCCAGCAGCTTACGAGCGGGAGGCGGCACCGGGGAGCTGTTTTTT.

Of note for this clone: Within the sample, other DNA sequences also encode this same CDR3. The chain carries TRBV18 and TRBJ2-7; perhaps TRBD2 as D (6 bases). This CDR3 region has 12 residues. V lost 3 bases and J lost 4, with 7 bases in between. Germline loops: CDR1 KGHSH, CDR2 LQKENI. The CDR3, as DNA: TGTGCCAGCTCACCCGGGGGATACGAGCAGTACTTC. This codes for CASSPGGYEQYF.

V usage is TRBV29-1 and J usage is TRBJ2-1; D gene ambiguous. CDR1 is SQVTM and CDR2 is ANQGSEA in the germline V gene. The CDR3 extends over 17 amino acids. The ends were cut back, 5 bases at V and 0 bases at J, with 20 bases in the middle. DNA of the CDR3: TGCAGCGTTCTTTTGTCGGGTCGGTCGCTCTCCTACAATGAGCAGTTCTTC. Translating gives CSVLLSGRSLSYNEQFF.

V and J are TRBV29-1 and TRBJ2-3; D remains unclear. The germline CDR1 and CDR2 sequences are SQVTM and ANQGSEA. This CDR3 is built from 13 residues. Trimming removed 1 base from V and 0 bases from J, with 5 bases in between. CDR3 protein: CSVEGASTDTQYF. CDR3 bases: TGCAGCGTTGAAGGTGCTAGCACAGATACGCAGTATTTT.

The rearrangement joins TRBV5-6 to TRBJ2-5; TRBD1 matches 7 bases. This CDR3 has 15 residues. Trimming removed 0 bases from V and 9 bases from J; junction bases left unmatched: 11. Germline V gene lookup returns CDR1 SGHDT and CDR2 YYEEEE. The CDR3 spells CASSLAERGRRSQYF. CDR3 coding DNA: TGTGCCAGCAGCTTGGCGGAGAGGGGGCGACGTTCCCAGTACTTC.

As concerns this clone: Compared with germline, one end of the junction differs, possibly owing to a read error. The CDR3 DNA reads TGTGCCAGCAGCCTAACGGGACAGGGTCAAGAGACCCAGTACTTC. The encoded protein is CASSLTGQGQETQYF. The chain links TRBV7-3 to TRBJ2-5, with 9 positions matching TRBD1. Germline V lookup: CDR1 SGHTA, CDR2 FQGTGA. The CDR3 runs 15 residues.

The rearrangement uses TRBV5-6 and TRBJ1-2; possibly TRBD1 for D (6 bases). CDR1 and CDR2 (germline): SGHDT, YYEEEE. Trimming removed 4 bases from V and 4 bases from J, with 11 bases in between. The CDR3 length is 13 residues. CDR3 in amino acids: CASSRRTAYGYTF. CDR3 in DNA: TGTGCCAGCAGCAGAAGGACAGCCTATGGCTACACCTTC.